This T cell receptor (beta chain) was recorded in a study of PD-L1 blockade in urothelial cancer. Study context: The patients' atezolizumab therapy, 1,200 mg intravenously every 3 weeks, started in 2014. When blood samples were assessed, the median T cell count was some 130,000. The study's findings and limits: Pretreatment clonality of the blood TCR repertoire below the median was predictive of superior survival.

TCRdb's copy holds only in-frame clones and misses some; the assay was immunoSEQ multiplex PCR. Of over 65,000 clones in the sample, around 80% were seen once. Germline V gene lookup returns CDR1 SGHRS and CDR2 YFSETQ. Trimming took off 4 bases at V and 1 base at J, with 17 bases between the two ends. CDR3 length: 16 residues. Concerning this clone: Its antigen is not identified.

V usage is TRBV5-1 and J usage is TRBJ1-1; D is possibly TRBD1 (6 bases). The TCR was taken from a man between 65 and 85 years old with urothelial cancer. The sequenced sample was PBMCs, obtained around atezolizumab (anti-PD-L1) treatment. The CDR3 region is CASSPPGHRPNTEAFF. DNA of the CDR3: TGCGCCAGCAGCCCCCCGGGACATCGGCCGAACACTGAAGCTTTCTTT.